This T cell receptor (beta chain) stems from a study of blood T cell repertoires in COVID-19. Study summary: The cDNA or gDNA used as material had been derived from T cells, B-cell-depleted T cells, or PBMCs.

Germline V gene data show CDR1 as SGHTA and CDR2 as FQGNSA. V shed 1 base and J shed 16 bases, with 11 bases lying between them. The CDR3 covers 12 residues. As handled by the study authors: Estimation of nucleated cell counts relied on the amplification of reference gene primers. Repertoires were generated with immunoSEQ multiplex PCR, while TCRdb's copy carries only in-frame clones and drops some. V and J calls and clone size are given by that table; D and trimming were obtained from the DNA. The sample has about 140,000 clones, over 60% seen once. This chain links TRBV7-2 with TRBJ1-6; tentative D call: TRBD1 (5 bases). The source of this sequence is an older man with acute or convalescent COVID-19. The sequenced material came from peripheral blood. DNA of the CDR3: TGTGCCAGCAGCTTAGGACAGATAGGACTCCACTTT. Encoded protein: CASSLGQIGLHF.